These 15 T cell receptor beta chains were sequenced from one sample in a study of blood T cell repertoires in COVID-19. Profiling relied on immunoSEQ multiplex PCR, and the TCRdb table lists in-frame clones only, not all of them. The table includes about 82,000 clones, about 78% detected once. Sequencing was performed on peripheral blood. Receptor source: a man aged 60 to 69 with COVID-19, enrolled during active disease.

The chain couples TRBV5-4 to TRBJ2-1; D is unresolved. This CDR3 is 13 amino acids long. CDR1 is SGHNT and CDR2 is YYREEE in the germline V gene (reference sequence). V lost 0 bases and J lost 4, with 5 bases in between. For the CDR3, the DNA is TGTGCCAGCAGCTTGGCCCAATACAATGAGCAGTTCTTC. Protein product: CASSLAQYNEQFF.

J is TRBJ2-1 and V is TRBV5-4, with 10 bases matching TRBD1. V trimming: 8 bases; J trimming: 7 bases; junction bases outside the gene matches: 12. Germline V gene data show CDR1 as SGHNT and CDR2 as YYREEE (reference sequence). The CDR3 totals 15 residues. DNA for the CDR3: TGTGCCAGTAAACTGACAGGGGGCGCTGGGAATGAGCAGTTCTTC. Translated: CASKLTGGAGNEQFF.

This chain connects TRBV11-2 to TRBJ2-5, with a weak D call TRBD1 (5 bases). The V end was cut by 5 bases, the J end by 2 bases, with 12 bases between. This CDR3 is built from 14 residues. Per the germline V gene, CDR1 is SGHAT and CDR2 is FQNNGV. The CDR3 bases are TGTGCCAGCAGCCGACAGAGGCCTCAAGAGACCCAGTACTTC. Its translation is CASSRQRPQETQYF. Based on the CDR3 plus reference TRBV11-2 and TRBJ2-5, the full variable domain is EAGVAQSPRYKIIEKRQSVAFWCNPISGHATLYWYQQILGQGPKLLIQFQNNGVVDDSQLPKDRFSAERLKGVDSTLKIQPAKLEDSAVYLCASSRQRPQETQYFGPGTRLLVL.

CDR3 nucleotides: TGTGCCAGCAGCTGGGGAGCGGGGGGGCCGGAGACCCAGTACTTC. Encoded protein: CASSWGAGGPETQYF. This chain connects TRBV7-8 to TRBJ2-5, with 10 positions matching TRBD2. Germline V CDR1 and CDR2: SGHVS, FQNEAQ. V shed 4 bases and J 5 bases; nucleotides not matched to a gene: 7. CDR3 length: 15 amino acids.

J is TRBJ1-1 and V is TRBV11-1; D is uncertain. The CDR3 extends over 15 amino acids. Germline CDR1 reads SGHAT; CDR2 reads FQDESV (reference sequence). V was trimmed by 3 bases and J by 1 base, leaving 12 bases between them. This CDR3 is CASSFTFDKNTEAFF. In DNA form, the CDR3 reads TGTGCCAGCAGCTTCACTTTCGACAAGAACACTGAAGCTTTCTTT.

This rearrangement joins TRBV5-1 to TRBJ1-3; weak D call: TRBD1 (6 bases). Germline V CDR1 and CDR2: SGHRS, YFSETQ. The V end lost 2 bases, the J end lost 2 bases, and 17 bases lay between the germline ends. CDR3 length equals 17 residues. The CDR3 reads CASSLSAGRGAGNTIYF. The CDR3 region has the DNA TGCGCCAGCAGCTTATCCGCGGGCAGGGGAGCTGGAAACACCATATATTTT.

This chain connects TRBV7-9 to TRBJ2-1, with 10 nucleotides matching TRBD2. The germline V gene encodes CDR1 SEHNR and CDR2 FQNEAQ (reference sequence). This CDR3 spans 15 amino acids. The V and J ends lost 0 bases and 7 bases, in that order; junction bases with no gene match: 3. CDR3 in amino acids: CASSLASGRMNEQFF. The CDR3 DNA sequence: TGTGCCAGCAGCTTAGCTAGCGGGAGGATGAATGAGCAGTTCTTC.

The chain combines TRBV11-2 with TRBJ2-4, with 7 bases matching TRBD1. Per the germline V gene, CDR1 is SGHAT and CDR2 is FQNNGV. This CDR3 comprises 14 residues. Trimming at V came to 5 bases and at J to 1 base, leaving 2 bases not matched to a gene. CDR3 in DNA: TGTGCCAGCAGCCCGACAGGGGCCAAAAACATTCAGTACTTC. This encodes CASSPTGAKNIQYF.

The chain employs TRBV6-5 and TRBJ2-7, with TRBD2 as a possible D gene (6 bases). The V and J ends lost 0 bases and 4 bases respectively, with 10 bases between them. The CDR3 totals 14 residues. CDR1 is MNHEY and CDR2 is SVGAGI in the germline V gene. The CDR3 DNA reads as TGTGCCAGCAGTTACTCACTCGGGGGATACGAGCAGTACTTC. Translating gives CASSYSLGGYEQYF.

The chain employs TRBV5-4 and TRBJ1-2; 7 positions match TRBD1. The CDR3 consists of 14 residues. The V and J ends lost 0 bases and 4 bases, in that order; junction bases with no gene match: 3. The germline CDR1 and CDR2 sequences are SGHNT and YYREEE (reference sequence). CDR3 residues: CASSLGDSSYGYTF. The CDR3 bases are TGTGCCAGCAGCTTGGGGGACAGCTCCTATGGCTACACCTTC.

The chain carries TRBV9 and TRBJ2-3; 12 nucleotides line up with TRBD2. This CDR3 region has 18 residues. CDR1 is SGDLS, CDR2 YYNGEE, per germline. The ends lost 4 bases at V and 2 bases at J; junction bases unmatched: 11. CDR3 in amino acids: CASSWTSGTLSPTDTQYF. The DNA of the CDR3 is TGTGCCAGCAGCTGGACTAGCGGGACCCTGTCCCCCACAGATACGCAGTATTTT.

The chain carries TRBV11-2 and TRBJ1-2; possibly TRBD1 for D (5 bases). The CDR3 loop spans 13 amino acids. CDR1 is SGHAT, CDR2 FQNNGV, per germline. V was trimmed by 5 bases and J by 3 bases, leaving 10 bases between them. This CDR3 is CASSLGGDYGYTF. CDR3 nucleotides: TGTGCCAGCAGCCTGGGGGGGGACTATGGCTACACCTTC.

This chain connects TRBV7-2 to TRBJ2-1, with a tentative D call TRBD2 (6 bases). Trimming took 4 bases from V and 7 from J, leaving 14 bases between them. The germline V gene has CDR1 SGHTA and CDR2 FQGNSA. The CDR3 is 14 residues long. The CDR3 loop reads CASSSAAGFNEQFF. The CDR3 region has the DNA TGTGCCAGCAGCTCAGCTGCGGGATTTAATGAGCAGTTCTTC. Complete variable domain (other parts from reference TRBV7-2 and TRBJ2-1): GAGVSQSPSNKVTEKGKDVELRCDPISGHTALYWYRQSLGQGLEFLIYFQGNSAPDKSGLPSDRFSAERTGGSVSTLTIQRTQQEDSAVYLCASSSAAGFNEQFFGPGTRLTVL.

The chain uses TRBV7-8 and TRBJ2-3; TRBD1 aligns across 9 bases. J was trimmed by 3 bases and V by 4 bases; bases with no gene match: 11. From germline, CDR1 is SGHVS and CDR2 FQNEAQ. This CDR3 comprises 17 residues. CDR3 in DNA: TGTGCCAGCAGCTGGCCAACAGGGGGCGCGTGGACAGATACGCAGTATTTT. It specifies CASSWPTGGAWTDTQYF.

This chain uses TRBV25-1 with TRBJ2-3; 8 bases map to TRBD1. The CDR3 sequence is 15 residues long. Per germline, CDR1 MGHDK and CDR2 SYGVNS. V lost 7 bases and J lost 0; bases outside the gene matches: 6. The CDR3 DNA is TGTGCCAGCACGGGGACAGGATCTAGCACAGATACGCAGTATTTT. Residues: CASTGTGSSTDTQYF.